A selection of T cell receptor beta chains follows, all from one sample in a study of blood T cell repertoires in COVID-19. Generated by immunoSEQ multiplex PCR, the TCRdb table keeps only in-frame clones and is missing some. The sample has about 35,000 clones, just over 85% seen once. Sequenced sample: peripheral blood. The source of these receptors is a human donor in a cohort sampled during active COVID-19. The CDR3 runs from the conserved cysteine through the conserved F or W. The order of the fields is clone size, J gene, CDR3 length, V gene, D gene, CDR3 protein, CDR3 DNA. The D gene is left open where the match is weak. Clone size is not always given. Where it is, it says once, few, many or a class for expanded clones.

NA,TRBJ1-5,14,TRBV6-5,NA,CASSLEYSNQPQHF,TGTGCCAGCAGTCTAGAGTATAGCAATCAGCCCCAGCATTTT
once,TRBJ2-3,15,TRBV4-2,TRBD2,CASSALAGGGDTQYF,TGTGCCAGCAGCGCCCTAGCGGGTGGGGGGGATACGCAGTATTTT
NA,TRBJ2-3,15,TRBV5-4,TRBD2,CASSLSGLVTDTQYF,TGTGCCAGCAGCTTGTCGGGACTAGTCACAGATACGCAGTATTTT
NA,TRBJ2-7,11,TRBV10-2,NA,CATQHRGEQYF,TGCGCCACCCAACACCGAGGCGAGCAGTACTTC
NA,TRBJ1-5,17,TRBV7-2,NA,CASSLDVAGVSNQPQHF,TGTGCCAGCAGCTTAGATGTGGCAGGGGTAAGCAATCAGCCCCAGCATTTT
NA,TRBJ2-5,15,TRBV15,NA,CATSREGLLRETQYF,TGTGCCACCAGCAGGGAGGGGCTCCTCCGGGAGACCCAGTACTTC
NA,TRBJ2-7,15,TRBV6-6,TRBD2,CASTLGAGGTYEQYF,TGTGCCAGCACCCTTGGAGCGGGAGGGACCTACGAGCAGTACTTC
once,TRBJ2-5,16,TRBV19,TRBD1,CASSRDRDLVQETQYF,TGTGCCAGTAGCCGCGACAGGGACCTCGTCCAAGAGACCCAGTACTTC
NA,TRBJ2-3,16,TRBV5-5,NA,CASSPGVNPSTDTQYF,TGTGCCAGCAGCCCGGGAGTTAATCCTAGCACAGATACGCAGTATTTT
NA,TRBJ2-7,15,TRBV7-9,TRBD2,CASSLALAGGQEQYF,TGTGCCAGCAGCTTAGCCCTAGCGGGGGGGCAAGAGCAGTACTTC
NA,TRBJ2-7,13,TRBV12-3/TRBV12-4,NA,CASTVQTGYEQYF,TGTGCCAGCACCGTACAAACAGGCTACGAGCAGTACTTC
NA,TRBJ2-1,13,TRBV7-6,TRBD2,CASSLALSRGLFF,TGTGCCAGCAGCTTAGCTCTATCGCGGGGGTTGTTCTTC
NA,TRBJ2-5,15,TRBV11-2,NA,CASSLGSGSTETQYF,TGTGCCAGCAGCTTAGGTTCCGGGTCTACAGAGACCCAGTACTTC
NA,TRBJ1-2,15,TRBV6-5,NA,CASSYSSYRPYGYTF,TGTGCCAGCAGTTACTCGTCGTACAGGCCCTATGGCTACACCTTC
NA,TRBJ2-1,13,TRBV6-2/TRBV6-3,NA,CASCLRGGGEQFF,TGTGCCAGCTGTTTAAGGGGAGGAGGTGAGCAGTTCTTC
few,TRBJ2-6,16,TRBV7-2,TRBD2,CASSPAGGSGANVLTF,TGTGCCAGCAGCCCCGCGGGGGGCTCTGGGGCCAACGTCCTGACTTTC
few,TRBJ1-4,13,TRBV11-2,NA,CASSLGRTGGLFF,TGTGCCAGCAGCTTAGGACGGACTGGAGGACTGTTTTTT
NA,TRBJ2-5,16,TRBV10-3,TRBD1,CAISEISQGDQETQYF,TGTGCCATCAGTGAGATCTCACAGGGGGACCAAGAGACCCAGTACTTC
NA,TRBJ2-5,17,TRBV4-2,TRBD2,CASSPGAVAGALETQYF,TGTGCCAGCAGCCCGGGGGCCGTAGCGGGGGCGTTGGAGACCCAGTACTTC
NA,TRBJ2-3,14,TRBV6-5,TRBD1,CASSSGQVRDTQYF,TGTGCCAGCAGTTCCGGACAGGTACGGGATACGCAGTATTTT
NA,TRBJ2-5,15,TRBV18,TRBD1,CASSPTFRGRETQYF,TGTGCCAGCTCACCGACGTTCAGGGGGCGGGAGACCCAGTACTTC
once,TRBJ2-7,18,TRBV7-6,TRBD2,CASSLDSSGGTRTYEQYF,TGTGCCAGCAGCTTAGACTCTAGCGGGGGAACTAGAACCTACGAGCAGTACTTC
NA,TRBJ2-7,17,TRBV4-3,TRBD1,CASSRSHDGQGAYEQYF,TGCGCCAGCAGCCGATCTCATGACGGACAGGGGGCATACGAGCAGTACTTC
NA,TRBJ2-5,23,TRBV12-5,TRBD2,CASGPPNHEHNQLSGAPQETQYF,TGTGCTAGTGGTCCCCCGAATCACGAACACAACCAATTAAGCGGGGCCCCTCAAGAGACCCAGTACTTC
NA,TRBJ2-3,15,TRBV7-9,TRBD2,CASSRVAGRVDTQYF,TGTGCCAGCAGCCGTGTAGCGGGAAGGGTAGATACGCAGTATTTT
NA,TRBJ2-3,16,TRBV19,TRBD1,CASSIKGRGFTDTQYF,TGTGCCAGTAGTATAAAGGGCAGGGGGTTCACAGATACGCAGTATTTT
NA,TRBJ1-5,13,TRBV2,NA,CASKGDSRQPQHF,TGTGCCAGCAAGGGGGATTCAAGGCAGCCCCAGCATTTT
NA,TRBJ2-1,18,TRBV3-1/TRBV3-2,TRBD2,CASSQAGTSGGIYNEQFF,TGTGCCAGCAGCCAAGCCGGGACTAGCGGGGGGATATACAATGAGCAGTTCTTC
NA,TRBJ2-1,14,TRBV5-1,NA,CASSLASLSNEQFF,TGCGCCAGCAGCTTGGCTTCCCTGAGCAATGAGCAGTTCTTC
NA,TRBJ1-1,15,TRBV2,NA,CASSVGAGTDTEAFF,TGTGCCAGCAGTGTGGGGGCAGGGACGGACACTGAAGCTTTCTTT
NA,TRBJ1-6,16,TRBV6-5,TRBD1,CASSYSRRQGDSPLHF,TGTGCCAGCAGTTACTCGAGAAGACAGGGGGATTCACCCCTCCACTTT
NA,TRBJ1-2,13,TRBV28,NA,CASSLLSGVGYTF,TGTGCCAGCAGTTTATTATCGGGGGTTGGCTACACCTTC
NA,TRBJ2-7,10,TRBV6-2/TRBV6-3,NA,CASSSDEQYF,TGTGCCAGCAGCTCGGACGAGCAGTACTTC
NA,TRBJ1-1,17,TRBV21-1,NA,CASSPPRVWGMNTEAFF,TGTGCCAGCAGCCCCCCCAGAGTTTGGGGCATGAACACTGAAGCTTTCTTT
once,TRBJ2-5,15,TRBV5-5,TRBD2,CASSQAGGSGETQYF,TGTGCCAGCAGCCAGGCGGGGGGTTCTGGGGAGACCCAGTACTTC
NA,TRBJ2-5,12,TRBV6-5,NA,CASSRPGETQYF,TGTGCCAGCAGCCGTCCAGGGGAGACCCAGTACTTC
NA,TRBJ2-7,14,TRBV4-1,NA,CASSQVSVTDEQYF,TGCGCCAGCAGCCAAGTTAGCGTAACCGACGAGCAGTACTTC
NA,TRBJ1-1,14,TRBV6-1,NA,CASSEGHLNTEAFF,TGTGCCAGCAGTGAAGGGCATCTGAACACTGAAGCTTTCTTT
NA,TRBJ2-2,14,TRBV7-6,NA,CASSFTGDTGELFF,TGTGCCAGCAGCTTTACAGGTGACACCGGGGAGCTGTTTTTT
NA,TRBJ1-4,15,TRBV7-9,NA,CASSLVGQFNEKLFF,TGTGCCAGCAGCTTAGTTGGACAGTTTAATGAAAAACTGTTTTTT
NA,TRBJ1-6,15,TRBV11-1,NA,CASSSRDWDNSPLHF,TGTGCCAGCAGCTCCCGGGACTGGGATAATTCACCCCTCCACTTT
NA,TRBJ2-7,15,TRBV19,NA,CASSILQGTANEQYF,TGTGCCAGTAGTATACTGCAGGGGACCGCCAACGAGCAGTACTTC
NA,TRBJ2-2,14,TRBV6-2/TRBV6-3,NA,CASSSRGNTGELFF,TGTGCCAGCAGTTCCAGGGGGAACACCGGGGAGCTGTTTTTT
NA,TRBJ2-1,16,TRBV2,TRBD2,CASSPSSGRLAGGQFF,TGTGCCAGCAGTCCTTCTAGCGGGAGGCTCGCCGGGGGGCAGTTCTTC
NA,TRBJ1-2,14,TRBV6-5,NA,CASSYRSLNYGYTF,TGTGCCAGCAGTTACAGGAGCCTTAACTATGGCTACACCTTC
NA,TRBJ1-5,13,TRBV7-2,NA,CASSLTGNQPQHF,TGTGCCAGCAGCTTAACGGGTAATCAGCCCCAGCATTTT
NA,TRBJ2-5,24,TRBV3-1/TRBV3-2,TRBD1,CASSQARLGQGARGIHPLQETQYF,TGTGCCAGCAGCCAAGCGAGACTCGGACAGGGGGCGAGAGGGATACACCCTCTTCAAGAGACCCAGTACTTC
NA,TRBJ2-3,16,TRBV9,TRBD2,CASSSSMREAPDTQYF,TGTGCCAGCAGCTCCTCCATGCGGGAGGCCCCAGATACGCAGTATTTT
NA,TRBJ1-4,18,TRBV7-8,NA,CASSPNSPAGLSNEKLFF,TGTGCCAGCAGCCCAAACTCCCCCGCGGGGCTGTCTAATGAAAAACTGTTTTTT
NA,TRBJ2-1,15,TRBV5-8,TRBD2,CASSPNGRGNNEQFF,TGTGCCAGCAGCCCGAACGGGAGGGGTAACAATGAGCAGTTCTTC
few,TRBJ1-1,13,TRBV19,NA,CASRAGGTTEAFF,TGTGCCAGTAGGGCAGGAGGGACCACTGAAGCTTTCTTT
NA,TRBJ2-6,17,TRBV4-3,NA,CASSQDPRGSGANVLTF,TGCGCCAGCAGCCAAGACCCCCGGGGATCTGGGGCCAACGTCCTGACTTTC
NA,TRBJ2-7,16,TRBV4-2,TRBD1,CASSHHGAGTGVQQYF,TGTGCCAGCAGCCATCACGGGGCCGGGACAGGTGTTCAGCAGTACTTC
NA,TRBJ1-5,13,TRBV12-3/TRBV12-4,NA,CASSLSLNQPQHF,TGTGCCAGCAGTTTATCTCTTAATCAGCCCCAGCATTTT
NA,TRBJ2-5,12,TRBV5-1,NA,CASRRGFETQYF,TGCGCCAGCCGTCGGGGTTTCGAGACCCAGTACTTC
NA,TRBJ2-7,15,TRBV6-2/TRBV6-3,TRBD1,CASSYDRGLSYEQYF,TGTGCCAGCAGTTATGACAGGGGCTTGTCCTACGAGCAGTACTTC
NA,TRBJ2-5,12,TRBV12-3/TRBV12-4,NA,CASSLIEETQYF,TGTGCCAGCAGTTTAATCGAGGAGACCCAGTACTTC